The 30 T cell receptor beta chains presented below share a single source sample, sequenced in a study of T cells in localized non-small cell lung cancer. TCRdb keeps only in-frame clones here, not all; method: immunoSEQ multiplex PCR. Among approximately 41,000 clones, roughly 90% were seen once, and the ten largest hold roughly 10%. Material: PBMCs, obtained before any cancer treatment. These receptors all stem from a woman aged 40 to 75 with stage II lung adenocarcinoma.

The chain has TRBV6-5 and TRBJ1-1, with D possibly matching TRBD1 (6 bases). The CDR3 is 13 amino acids. V shed 7 bases and J shed 1 base, with 10 bases lying between them. The germline CDR1 and CDR2 sequences are MNHEY and SVGAGI. CDR3 DNA: TGTGCCAGCATGGTGACAGGGAACACTGAAGCTTTCTTT. Protein: CASMVTGNTEAFF.

The chain carries TRBV5-4 and TRBJ2-1, with TRBD2 identical over 8 bases. CDR3 length: 16 residues. J gave up 8 bases and V 4 bases, and 14 bases lay outside the gene matches. CDR1 SGHNT and CDR2 YYREEE come from the germline V gene (reference sequence). This CDR3 reads CASSRNGGAWVHEQFF. Here the CDR3 DNA reads TGTGCCAGCAGCCGCAACGGGGGGGCCTGGGTCCATGAGCAGTTCTTC.

The rearrangement links TRBV19 to TRBJ2-1; D is unresolved. Deletions cut 10 bases from V and 0 bases from J, with 13 bases between. Germline V gene sequence: CDR1 LNHDA, CDR2 SQIVND (reference sequence). This CDR3 has 14 amino acids. CDR3 region: CATSPLSSYNEQFF. CDR3 in DNA: TGTGCCACCTCGCCCCTTAGCTCCTACAATGAGCAGTTCTTC.

The rearrangement links TRBV28 to TRBJ1-2; tentative D call: TRBD1 (5 bases). This CDR3 is 12 amino acids long. V lost 8 bases to trimming and J lost 4 bases, with 11 bases between them. Per germline, CDR1 MDHEN and CDR2 SYDVKM. This CDR3 reads CASEGPTYGYTF. The CDR3, as DNA: TGTGCCAGCGAGGGACCTACCTATGGCTACACCTTC.

The rearrangement links TRBV21-1 to TRBJ2-7; the D segment call TRBD2 is taken from the table without a DNA check. TRBV21-1 is classified as a pseudogene. This CDR3 region has 11 residues. This CDR3 is CASSTYYEQYF. DNA for the CDR3: TGTGCCAGCAGCACTTATTACGAGCAGTACTTC.

The chain combines TRBV19 with TRBJ2-3; a weak D match, TRBD2 (6 bases). The CDR3 contains 15 residues. V lost 3 bases, J lost 2 bases, and 12 bases lay in between. Germline loops: CDR1 LNHDA, CDR2 SQIVND (reference sequence). The CDR3 loop reads CASSMRSGYTDTQYF. The CDR3 DNA reads as TGTGCCAGTAGTATGCGTAGCGGATACACAGATACGCAGTATTTT.

The chain has TRBV6-5 and TRBJ1-4; D call uncertain. Trimming took off 5 bases at V and 4 bases at J, with 5 bases between the two ends. In germline, CDR1 is MNHEY, CDR2 SVGAGI. This CDR3 region has 12 residues. The CDR3 region is CASSRSNEKLFF. CDR3 nucleotide sequence: TGTGCCAGCAGTAGGAGTAATGAAAAACTGTTTTTT.

The chain joins TRBV7-2 to TRBJ2-1, with D hard to call. The germline CDR1 and CDR2 sequences are SGHTA and FQGNSA. The length of the CDR3 is 15 residues. Trimming removed 5 bases from V and 4 bases from J, with 15 bases in between. CDR3 protein: CASSKTSQLYNEQFF. The CDR3 DNA is TGTGCCAGCAGCAAAACTTCTCAACTTTACAATGAGCAGTTCTTC.

Judged by abundance, this clone is large. Other DNA variants within this sample encode the same CDR3. The V call is TRBV15, the J call TRBJ2-7; D may be TRBD1 or TRBD2 (6 bases each). The CDR3 contains 14 residues. The V end lost 0 bases, the J end lost 5 bases, and 11 bases lay between the germline ends. In germline, CDR1 is LNHNV, CDR2 YYDKDF (reference sequence). CDR3: CATSRELGGHEQYF. The CDR3 nucleotides read TGTGCCACCAGCAGAGAACTGGGGGGCCACGAGCAGTACTTC.

The chain employs TRBV5-1 and TRBJ2-1; tentative D call: TRBD2 (6 bases). This CDR3 comprises 15 residues. Trimming left V 3 bases short and J 5 bases short, with 15 bases between. CDR1 and CDR2 (germline): SGHRS, YFSETQ. The chain's CDR3 is CASSSSGGNHNEQFF. The CDR3 region has the DNA TGCGCCAGCAGCTCCTCCGGAGGGAACCACAATGAGCAGTTCTTC. The full variable domain, with the rest looked up from reference TRBV5-1 and TRBJ2-1, is KAGVTQTPRYLIKTRGQQVTLSCSPISGHRSVSWYQQTPGQGLQFLFEYFSETQRNKGNFPGRFSGRQFSNSRSEMNVSTLELGDSALYLCASSSSGGNHNEQFFGPGTRLTVL.

This clone came up once. The V and J genes are TRBV6-1 and TRBJ1-3, with D perhaps TRBD1 (5 bases). In germline, CDR1 is MNHNS, CDR2 SASEGT. V lost 7 bases and J lost 0, with 10 bases in between. CDR3 length equals 14 residues. The CDR3 region is CASTGLNSGNTIYF. In nucleotides, the CDR3 is TGTGCCAGCACGGGACTCAACTCTGGAAACACCATATATTTT.

V and J are TRBV14 and TRBJ1-5, with a weak D call TRBD1 (6 bases). Looked up from germline, CDR1 is SGHDN and CDR2 is FVKESK. The V end was cut by 1 base, the J end by 4 bases, with 8 bases between. The CDR3 has 14 amino acids. CDR3 sequence (DNA): TGTGCCAGCAGCCAAGGACAGGCAAATCAGCCCCAGCATTTT. This sequence encodes CASSQGQANQPQHF.

This chain connects TRBV9 to TRBJ2-2; D not resolved. The V end lost 4 bases, the J end lost 0 bases, and 28 bases lay between the germline ends. The germline CDR1 and CDR2 sequences are SGDLS and YYNGEE. This CDR3 region has 21 residues. The CDR3 protein is CASSMTGILSIITSNTGELFF. DNA of the CDR3: TGTGCCAGCAGCATGACGGGTATCCTATCCATCATAACTTCGAACACCGGGGAGCTGTTTTTT.

The chain is built from TRBV28 and TRBJ1-2; maybe TRBD1 (5 bases). V lost 6 bases and J 8 bases, leaving 19 bases between the germline ends. This CDR3 spans 14 amino acids. CDR1 is MDHEN, CDR2 SYDVKM, per germline. Written as DNA, the CDR3 is TGTGCCAGCAGGCCCGGGAGGGGACTACGAGGCTACACCTTC. It encodes CASRPGRGLRGYTF.

As DNA, the CDR3 is TGCGCCAGCAGGACTAGCGGGGAAGAGACCCAGTACTTC. This codes for CASRTSGEETQYF. The chain joins TRBV10-2 to TRBJ2-5; TRBD2 matches at 11 bases. This CDR3 has 13 residues. V was pared by 6 bases and J by 3 bases, with 0 bases of the junction left unmatched. Germline V gene sequence: CDR1 WSHSY, CDR2 SAAADI.

The rearrangement uses TRBV29-1 and TRBJ2-3, with 8 bases lining up with TRBD2. V trimming: 2 bases; J trimming: 3 bases; junction bases outside the gene matches: 19. The CDR3 extends over 19 amino acids. Germline loops: CDR1 SQVTM, CDR2 ANQGSEA. The CDR3 DNA follows: TGCAGCGTTGAAAAGTATCCATCCGGGAGGGTAAGCACTACAGATACGCAGTATTTT. This encodes CSVEKYPSGRVSTTDTQYF.

On this clone itself: The DNA is omitted, as the CDR3 cannot be located on it reliably, and the CDR3 follows TCRdb's listing. This chain connects TRBV2 to TRBJ1-6; the tabulated D call, TRBD1, remains unverified against the DNA. The V gene's germline CDR1 is SNHLY and CDR2 FYNNEI. The CDR3 length is 15 residues, termini included. CDR3 region: CASILEDSNNSPLHF.

In this sample, this clone turned up once. This chain joins TRBV5-1 and TRBJ1-4, with 7 positions matching TRBD1. Germline loops: CDR1 SGHRS, CDR2 YFSETQ. This CDR3 is 16 amino acids long. With 4 bases clipped from V and 1 base from J, the junction kept 7 bases outside the gene matches. CDR3 amino acids: CASSPGTVETNEKLFF. CDR3 bases: TGCGCCAGCAGCCCCGGGACAGTCGAAACTAATGAAAAACTGTTTTTT.

J is TRBJ2-2 and V is TRBV5-1; no reliable D call. The CDR3 contains 11 residues. With 6 bases removed from V and 5 bases from J, the gap between germline ends came to 5 bases. Germline CDR1 SGHRS, CDR2 YFSETQ. The CDR3 region is CASTGTGELFF. The CDR3 DNA follows: TGCGCCAGCACTGGAACCGGGGAGCTGTTTTTT. Complete variable domain (other parts from reference TRBV5-1 and TRBJ2-2): KAGVTQTPRYLIKTRGQQVTLSCSPISGHRSVSWYQQTPGQGLQFLFEYFSETQRNKGNFPGRFSGRQFSNSRSEMNVSTLELGDSALYLCASTGTGELFFGEGSRLTVL.

The V gene is TRBV6-1, the J gene TRBJ2-5; no clear D. In germline, CDR1 is MNHNS, CDR2 SASEGT. CDR3 length: 11 amino acids. The ends were cut back, 7 bases at V and 2 bases at J, with 5 bases in the middle. The CDR3, as DNA: TGTGCCAGCATGGAACAAGAGACCCAGTACTTC. This translates into CASMEQETQYF.

The J gene is TRBJ2-7, the V gene TRBV27, with 13 nucleotides matching TRBD2. V lost 5 bases to trimming and J lost 7 bases; unmatched junction nucleotides: 14. This CDR3 comprises 17 residues. The germline gives CDR1 MNHEY, CDR2 SMNVEV (reference sequence). DNA for the CDR3: TGTGCCAGCAGTCCTTGGACTAGCGGGAGCCCTTTCGGAGAGCAGTACTTC. It codes for CASSPWTSGSPFGEQYF.

This clone was seen a few times. This chain joins TRBV6-1 and TRBJ2-7; 8 nucleotides align to TRBD2. V lost 2 bases and J lost 5; bases outside the gene matches: 5. The CDR3 totals 14 residues. Germline assignment: CDR1 MNHNS and CDR2 SASEGT. The CDR3 coding sequence is TGTGCCAGCAGTGAACATAGCGGGATCGACGAGCAGTACTTC. Residues: CASSEHSGIDEQYF.

This clone was seen just once. The chain carries TRBV5-1 and TRBJ2-7; 7 nucleotides agree with TRBD1. From germline, CDR1 is SGHRS and CDR2 YFSETQ. Trimming took 2 bases from V and 4 from J; bases not matched to a gene: 21. The CDR3 extends over 19 amino acids. CDR3 DNA: TGCGCCAGCAGCTTCTCAGCCGCACCAGAGGGACAGTTAGTTTACGAGCAGTACTTC. Translating gives CASSFSAAPEGQLVYEQYF. Variable domain in full (rest from reference TRBV5-1 and TRBJ2-7): KAGVTQTPRYLIKTRGQQVTLSCSPISGHRSVSWYQQTPGQGLQFLFEYFSETQRNKGNFPGRFSGRQFSNSRSEMNVSTLELGDSALYLCASSFSAAPEGQLVYEQYFGPGTRLTVT.

This chain connects TRBV5-1 to TRBJ1-4; D is unclear. V lost 2 bases and J 3 bases, leaving 14 bases between the germline ends. The germline V gene has CDR1 SGHRS and CDR2 YFSETQ. The CDR3 sequence is 16 residues long. CDR3 in amino acids: CASSFDTSRPNEKLFF. CDR3 coding DNA: TGCGCCAGCAGCTTCGACACTTCTCGGCCTAATGAAAAACTGTTTTTT.

This chain connects TRBV5-1 to TRBJ2-2, with D possibly being TRBD2 (7 bases). From germline, CDR1 is SGHRS and CDR2 YFSETQ. Trimming pared 6 bases from V and 2 bases from J, leaving 17 bases between. The CDR3 totals 16 residues. Here the CDR3 DNA reads TGCGCCAGCACCAACGAGGGGGGGCATAACACCGGGGAGCTGTTTTTT. It codes for CASTNEGGHNTGELFF. The entire variable domain, with the rest obtained from reference TRBV5-1 and TRBJ2-2, is as follows: KAGVTQTPRYLIKTRGQQVTLSCSPISGHRSVSWYQQTPGQGLQFLFEYFSETQRNKGNFPGRFSGRQFSNSRSEMNVSTLELGDSALYLCASTNEGGHNTGELFFGEGSRLTVL.

The chain links TRBV7-2 to TRBJ1-5; maybe TRBD1 (5 bases). Germline CDR1 reads SGHTA; CDR2 reads FQGNSA. The CDR3 is 15 amino acids. The V end was cut by 1 base, the J end by 4 bases, with 11 bases between. CDR3 DNA: TGTGCCAGCAGCTTAGACAGGATTAATAATCAGCCCCAGCATTTT. Translating it yields CASSLDRINNQPQHF.

V gene TRBV5-5 combines with J gene TRBJ2-7; D not certain. The ends were cut back, 0 bases at V and 3 bases at J, with 10 bases in the middle. This CDR3 is 14 amino acids long. Germline V CDR1 and CDR2: SGHKS, YYEKEE (reference sequence). CDR3 residues: CASSLVGRSYEQYF. The CDR3 DNA follows: TGTGCCAGCAGCTTGGTCGGCAGGAGCTACGAGCAGTACTTC.

The chain is built from TRBV2 and TRBJ2-6; perhaps D is TRBD1 or TRBD2 (5 bases each). The CDR3 extends over 15 amino acids. Germline V gives CDR1 SNHLY, CDR2 FYNNEI. Trimming removed 7 bases at V and 4 bases at J, with 14 bases between. The CDR3 DNA reads TGTGCCAGCACTGGGACCGGTATGGGGGCCAACGTCCTGACTTTC. Translating it yields CASTGTGMGANVLTF.

The chain employs TRBV14 and TRBJ2-1; tentatively, D is TRBD2 (6 bases). The V end was cut by 4 bases, the J end by 6 bases, with 19 bases between. The CDR3 totals 16 residues. CDR1 and CDR2 from the germline V gene are SGHDN and FVKESK. CDR3 bases: TGTGCCAGCAGCCGCCCGACTAGTTTCGAACGCAATGAGCAGTTCTTC. Translating gives CASSRPTSFERNEQFF.

The V gene is TRBV28, the J gene TRBJ2-3; the match to TRBD2 covers 10 bases. V shed 2 bases and J 4 bases; nucleotides not matched to a gene: 9. The CDR3 contains 17 residues. Germline lookup yields CDR1 MDHEN and CDR2 SYDVKM. CDR3 nucleotide sequence: TGTGCCAGCAGTTTAGGACAAGCGGGAGGGCCCGCAGATACGCAGTATTTT. The encoded protein is CASSLGQAGGPADTQYF.